This T cell receptor beta chain was profiled in a study of shared clonotypes between healthy human individuals. As to this clone: The sample carries other DNA sequences with the same CDR3.

Profiled with immunoSEQ multiplex PCR; TCRdb holds only in-frame clones, not every one. There are 1,400,000 or so clones in the sample; just under 99% occur only once, and approximately 0.38% lies in the top ten. This TCR was sampled from a young man in good health. Sequencing input: naive CD4+ T cells sorted from blood. This sample's subset: CD45RA+ positively selected.

The chain's CDR3 is CASSQGGQETQYF. The CDR3 bases are TGCGCCAGCAGCCAGGGGGGGCAAGAGACCCAGTACTTC. The rearrangement uses TRBV5-1 and TRBJ2-5; D may be TRBD1 or TRBD2 (7 bases each). Looked up from germline, CDR1 is SGHRS and CDR2 is YFSETQ. Trimming took off 4 bases at V and 2 bases at J, with 9 bases between the two ends. This CDR3 spans 13 amino acids. The full variable domain, its missing parts supplied by reference TRBV5-1 and TRBJ2-5, is KAGVTQTPRYLIKTRGQQVTLSCSPISGHRSVSWYQQTPGQGLQFLFEYFSETQRNKGNFPGRFSGRQFSNSRSEMNVSTLELGDSALYLCASSQGGQETQYFGPGTRLLVL.